The 7 T cell receptor beta chains presented below share a single source sample, sequenced in a study of quantifying T cell responses using KT2 cells (dated by TCRdb to the late 2010s). Regarding the complete study: RNA was DNase-treated and reverse transcribed with TCR alpha and beta constant-region primers, mostly using SuperScript III.

Library prep was done by UMI-ligation and nested PCR. Instrument on record: Illumina MiSeq. T4 RNA ligase 1 was used to ligate a single-stranded oligonucleotide containing the Illumina SP2 sequence and a UMI to the 3' end of the cDNA. PCR1 was run for 4 to 5 cycles (98 degrees C for 15 s, 69 degrees C for 30 s, 72 degrees C for 40 s), and an equimolar mix of RC1.1 and RC1.2, covering TRBC1 and TRBC2, was used as the beta primer. Through fastp at Q25 and MiXCR, TCRdb rebuilt clones from the public reads, retaining in-frame beta chains. Duplicate CDR3 protein sequences are folded into a single record with the most common DNA and genes. Here the sample has tens of thousands of distinct CDR3 sequences; roughly 8% occur a single time. The leading ten clones occupy 15% to 19% of the sample. The material sequenced was PBMCs spiked with cells of the T cell clone KT2. Every receptor here comes from a human donor.

This clonotype was counted at least ten times. This chain connects TRBV6-1 to TRBJ1-5; TRBD1 might be the D (6 bases). Trimming left V 7 bases short and J 4 bases short, with 11 bases between. This CDR3 has 13 amino acids. Germline V gene lookup returns CDR1 MNHNS and CDR2 SASEGT. In DNA, the CDR3 is TGTGCCAGCAACCGACAGGCAAATCAGCCCCAGCATTTT. Residues: CASNRQANQPQHF.

The V gene is TRBV12-3 or TRBV12-4, the J gene TRBJ1-1; D gene uncertain. Trimming removed 3 bases at V and 1 base at J, with 6 bases between. This CDR3 has 13 amino acids. CDR3: CASSLSGNTEAFF. Here the CDR3 DNA reads TGTGCCAGCAGTTTGAGCGGGAACACTGAAGCTTTCTTT.

This clonotype came up many times. The chain combines TRBV5-1 with TRBJ2-7, with D uncertain. Looked up from germline, CDR1 is SGHRS and CDR2 is YFSETQ. With 5 bases removed from V and 3 bases from J, the gap between germline ends came to 21 bases. The CDR3 consists of 16 residues. CDR3 amino acids: CASRASAYDAHYEQYF. CDR3 DNA sequence: TGCGCCAGCAGGGCGAGCGCTTACGACGCTCACTACGAGCAGTACTTC.

The chain carries TRBV7-8 and TRBJ1-5; D remains unclear. V was shortened by 1 base and J by 7 bases, with 5 bases between the two germline ends. This CDR3 has 12 residues. Looked up from germline, CDR1 is SGHVS and CDR2 is FQNEAQ. CDR3 in DNA: TGTGCCAGCAGCTTAGGGCGCCAGCCCCAGCATTTT. This encodes CASSLGRQPQHF.

This clonotype was observed a handful of times. The V gene is TRBV14, the J gene TRBJ1-4; no firm D call. Germline-derived CDR1 and CDR2 are SGHDN and FVKESK. The germline V and J ends were trimmed by 0 bases and 6 bases, with 17 bases remaining between them. The CDR3 sequence is 17 residues long. The CDR3 sequence is CASSQDPVWGGDEKLFF. DNA of the CDR3: TGTGCCAGCAGCCAAGATCCGGTGTGGGGTGGAGATGAAAAACTGTTTTTT.

The rearrangement links TRBV29-1 to TRBJ2-3; D possibly corresponds to TRBD2 (5 bases). Germline V gives CDR1 SQVTM, CDR2 ANQGSEA. CDR3 size: 13 residues. The V and J ends lost 4 bases and 5 bases respectively, with 13 bases between them. The CDR3 is CSVGASRLDTQYF. For the CDR3, the DNA is TGCAGCGTTGGAGCTAGCCGACTAGATACGCAGTATTTT.

This clonotype came up many times. The chain couples TRBV2 to TRBJ2-5; no clear D gene. Trimming pared 2 bases from V and 1 base from J, leaving 2 bases between. The length of the CDR3 is 12 residues. Germline V CDR1 and CDR2: SNHLY, FYNNEI. CDR3 DNA sequence: TGTGCCAGCAGTGAAATCCAAGAGACCCAGTACTTC. Its translation: CASSEIQETQYF.